This note documents a single T cell receptor beta chain sequence. Some clones are missing from TCRdb's copy, which holds only in-frame ones; the method was immunoSEQ multiplex PCR. The data hold about 660,000 clones, with 88% observed a single time. The record originates from a study of shared T cell receptors in the human thymus. The trim removed 5 bases at V and 8 bases at J, leaving 6 bases unmatched. The CDR3 has 15 amino acids. The germline V gene has CDR1 SNHLY and CDR2 FYNNEI. These same records also appear under a second study, on human thymus T cells. That report notes: In unrelated individuals, thymic repertoires overlapped highly, according to related research.

The source is a boy under three years old with a congenital heart defect. This chain joins TRBV2 and TRBJ2-1, with 13 bases lining up with TRBD2. What was sequenced was thymocytes. The CDR3 spells CASSRTSGSVDEQFF. CDR3 sequence (DNA): TGTGCCAGCAGTCGGACTAGCGGGAGTGTTGATGAGCAGTTCTTC.